This T cell receptor beta chain was retrieved from a study of shared clonotypes between healthy human individuals. A word on this clone: What it binds is unknown.

Study-level findings and limits: Some naive CD4 clonotypes, around 4.9%, turned up in common across four donors.

Selected positively for CCR7 and CD45RO-negative, naive CD8 cells excluded terminally differentiated effector memory CD45RA+ cells. Replicate PCRs from sorted subsets contained roughly 190 ng DNA, which is around 30,000 T cell genomes. Here immunoSEQ multiplex PCR was the method, and the copy in TCRdb shows in-frame clones only, minus some. Of about 1,900,000 clones in the sample, about 95% were seen once. The sequence was collected from a man aged 18-30 years in good health. The specimen was naive CD8+ T cells sorted from blood.

The CDR3 nucleotides are TGTGCCAGCAGCGCAACCCCAGGACAGCCGGCCTATGGCTACACCTTC. Translated: CASSATPGQPAYGYTF. V gene TRBV7-9 combines with J gene TRBJ1-2; tentative D call: TRBD1 (6 bases). The V gene lost 5 bases and the J gene lost 4 bases, with 20 bases spanning the gap. CDR1 and CDR2 from the germline V gene are SEHNR and FQNEAQ (reference sequence). The CDR3 sequence is 16 residues long.